This record looks at one T cell receptor beta chain sequence and its context. Its antigen is currently not known. Base qualities are not at hand, and no much larger clone is one base apart. Whole blood was collected in K2EDTA tubes by collaborating institutions according to the institutions' own protocols. For TCRbeta analysis, collaborators shipped samples in one of three forms: frozen whole blood, isolated PBMCs, or DNA extracted from either of those sample types. This sample stems from a study of blood T cell repertoires in COVID-19 (dated by TCRdb to between 2020 and 2021). Describing the broader study: Samples covering the acute and convalescent phases of COVID-19 were provided by collaborators in the United States, Italy and Spain. The prospective study material was composed of cDNA or gDNA derived from T cells, B-cell-depleted T cells, or PBMCs. Subjects who had been exposed to COVID-19, were actively infected with it, or had recovered from it provided the deeply sampled blood TCRbeta repertoires that made up the dataset. The repertoires were made available in a free public database intended to serve as a resource for research on the immune response to SARS-CoV-2. Samples came from the ongoing ImmuneRACE study (first 160 participants) plus 1,254 subjects from 6 global collaborators. Sample metadata almost always included a de-identified subject ID, COVID-19 status, age in years and sex. HLA class I and class II types, where available, came from metadata supplied by the sample provider rather than from assay-based typing. Summary of the overall study and its limitations: How much clinical and demographic metadata was included differed by source and by participant, and the metadata was provided uncurated.

TCRbeta CDR3 regions were amplified from genomic DNA by means of the immunoSEQ Assay, a bias-controlled multiplex PCR. As for the authors' bioinformatics: Nucleated cell counts per sample were estimated from amplification of reference gene primers within the assay. To quantify the absolute abundance of each unique TCRbeta CDR3 rearrangement, sequence reads were collapsed and filtered. For each sample, productive Simpson clonality was calculated as the square root of Simpson's diversity index over productive rearrangements. Drawn from immuneACCESS, this table holds only the in-frame rearrangements with V and J called that TCRdb kept. Clones are partly lost; checked studies trace under half to an unresolved V gene and leave the rest unexplained. V, J and clone size reflect that table, while D and trimming were determined from the DNA. The sample table contains 300,000 to 400,000 clones; only one count was recorded for 87% of them. Together, the top ten hold 1% of the sample.

From the germline V gene, CDR1 is SGHNT and CDR2 is YENEEA. The CDR3 has 15 amino acids, counting the end cysteine and phenylalanine. Solely the CDR3 DNA is kept, with 45 bases framed from the first base. The junction shows trimming of 2 bases on V and 5 bases on J, plus 13 bases between the germline ends. The chain uses TRBV11-3 and TRBJ2-1; TRBD2 is a possible D gene, resting on 5 matching bases. Sequenced input: peripheral blood. This sequence was found in a man between 50 and 59 years old with active or convalescent COVID-19. The DNA sequence is TGTGCCAGCAGCTTACGTGGTAGCGCCGACAATGAGCAGTTCTTC. This codes for CASSLRGSADNEQFF.